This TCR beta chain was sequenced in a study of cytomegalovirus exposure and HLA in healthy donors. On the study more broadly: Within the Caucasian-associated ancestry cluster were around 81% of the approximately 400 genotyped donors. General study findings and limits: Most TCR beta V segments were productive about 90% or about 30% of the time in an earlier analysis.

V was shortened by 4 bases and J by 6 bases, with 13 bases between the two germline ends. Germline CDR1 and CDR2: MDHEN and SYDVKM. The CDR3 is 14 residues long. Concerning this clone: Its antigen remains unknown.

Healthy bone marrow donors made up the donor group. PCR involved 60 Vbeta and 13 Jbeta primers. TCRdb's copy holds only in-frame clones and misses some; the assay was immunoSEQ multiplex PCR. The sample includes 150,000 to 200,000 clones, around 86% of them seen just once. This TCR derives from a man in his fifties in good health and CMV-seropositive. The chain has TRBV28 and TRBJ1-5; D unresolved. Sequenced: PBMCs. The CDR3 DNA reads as TGTGCCAGCAGTTCGTTGTTGGGGAGTCAGCCCCAGCATTTT. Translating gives CASSSLLGSQPQHF.